A single sample is the source of the 22 T cell receptor beta chains below, sequenced in a study of radiotherapy plus CTLA-4 blockade in lung cancer. TCRdb's copy holds only in-frame clones and misses some; the assay was immunoSEQ multiplex PCR. The table shows roughly 97,000 clones, with about 70% occurring only once. Here the sequenced sample was peripheral blood, taken from a patient treated with radiotherapy plus ipilimumab. The receptors here all came from a human donor with non-small cell lung cancer who had a partial response to radiotherapy plus ipilimumab. Some clones in this sample may be carry-over from other donors' samples.

The J gene is TRBJ2-7, the V gene TRBV5-1; possible D gene TRBD1, 6 bases. CDR3 length: 14 residues. From germline, CDR1 is SGHRS and CDR2 YFSETQ. The V and J ends lost 6 bases and 3 bases respectively, with 16 bases between them. The DNA for the CDR3 is TGCGCCAGCAAGGTCCTGTCAGGGGACTACGAGCAGTACTTC. It is translated as CASKVLSGDYEQYF.

The chain employs TRBV5-1 and TRBJ1-6; no clear D. V was trimmed by 2 bases and J by 6 bases, leaving 18 bases between them. Per the germline V gene, CDR1 is SGHRS and CDR2 is YFSETQ. This CDR3 is built from 17 residues. The CDR3 sequence: CASSFDPLETTNSPLHF. CDR3 nucleotides: TGCGCCAGCAGCTTTGACCCATTAGAGACTACTAATTCACCCCTCCACTTT.

This chain links TRBV2 with TRBJ2-5; 14 bases fit TRBD2. Germline CDR1 is SNHLY and CDR2 is FYNNEI. V lost 6 bases, J lost 3 bases, and 3 bases stayed unmatched. This CDR3 region has 15 residues. The CDR3 region is CASRRLAGGKETQYF. DNA of the CDR3: TGTGCCAGCAGGAGACTAGCGGGGGGGAAAGAGACCCAGTACTTC.

The chain is built from TRBV29-1 and TRBJ2-5; TRBD2 matches at 8 bases. With V trimmed by 6 bases and J by 1 base, 13 bases remained unmatched. The CDR3 consists of 16 residues. Germline-derived CDR1 and CDR2 are SQVTM and ANQGSEA. CDR3 sequence (DNA): TGCAGCGTCGACCACCCCAGAGCGGGGGTCCAAGAGACCCAGTACTTC. This gives the protein CSVDHPRAGVQETQYF.

The chain is built from TRBV19 and TRBJ1-1; tentatively, D is TRBD1 (6 bases). CDR1 is LNHDA, CDR2 SQIVND, per germline (reference sequence). V lost 7 bases and J 1 base, leaving 16 bases between the germline ends. The CDR3 runs to 15 residues. Here the CDR3 reads CASKDSGTQNTEAFF. For the CDR3, the DNA is TGTGCCAGTAAGGATTCCGGGACACAGAACACTGAAGCTTTCTTT.

This rearrangement joins TRBV4-1 to TRBJ1-2, with TRBD1 as a possible D gene (5 bases). V lost 1 base, J lost 3 bases, and 9 bases lay in between. The CDR3 runs to 14 residues. CDR1 and CDR2 from the germline V gene are MGHRA and YSYEKL. In DNA, the CDR3 is TGCGCCAGCAGCCAAGTGGGGCTAGACTATGGCTACACCTTC. It encodes CASSQVGLDYGYTF.

V and J are TRBV2 and TRBJ1-4, with no clear D. Germline lookup yields CDR1 SNHLY and CDR2 FYNNEI. This CDR3 has 12 residues. V was clipped by 7 bases and J by 6 bases, with 9 bases between them. CDR3 in amino acids: CASNGLDEKLFF. In nucleotides, the CDR3 is TGTGCCAGCAACGGACTGGATGAAAAACTGTTTTTT.

The J gene is TRBJ1-1, the V gene TRBV6-5; D perhaps matches TRBD1 (5 bases). The CDR3 has 14 residues. Per the germline V gene, CDR1 is MNHEY and CDR2 is SVGAGI. The germline V and J ends were trimmed by 1 base and 6 bases, with 12 bases remaining between them. CDR3 in amino acids: CASSYYPSGAEAFF. The CDR3 DNA is TGTGCCAGCAGTTACTACCCTTCGGGGGCTGAAGCTTTCTTT.

This chain connects TRBV9 to TRBJ2-3, with 9 bases that match TRBD2. The CDR3 consists of 14 residues. V shed 4 bases, J shed 2 bases, and the junction held 2 bases outside the gene matches. Germline lookup yields CDR1 SGDLS and CDR2 YYNGEE. This chain's CDR3 is CASSSSGDTDTQYF. In DNA form, the CDR3 reads TGTGCCAGCAGCTCTAGCGGGGACACAGATACGCAGTATTTT.

The genes are TRBV25-1 and TRBJ2-7, with a weak D call TRBD1 (7 bases). V lost 4 bases, J lost 0 bases, and 16 bases lay in between. The germline CDR1 and CDR2 sequences are MGHDK and SYGVNS. The CDR3 is 16 residues long. The CDR3 region has the DNA TGTGCCAGCAGTGGCCCCAGGGGGGCAAGCTCCTACGAGCAGTACTTC. This gives the protein CASSGPRGASSYEQYF.

This clone has just a few counts. This chain links TRBV6-6 with TRBJ1-1, with 9 bases fitting TRBD1. The junction had 5 bases not matched to a gene; V was cut back by 7 bases and J by 11 bases. Germline V lookup: CDR1 MNHNY, CDR2 SVGAGI (reference sequence). CDR3 length: 11 amino acids. This chain's CDR3 is CASNSGTGAFF. In nucleotides, the CDR3 is TGTGCCAGCAACTCCGGGACAGGGGCTTTCTTT.

CDR3 protein: CAWKATSGTAGELFF. Here the CDR3 DNA reads TGTGCCTGGAAGGCCACTAGCGGGACGGCCGGGGAGCTGTTTTTT. This chain links TRBV30 with TRBJ2-2; 10 bases are shared with TRBD2. Germline trimming cut 4 bases from V and 6 bases from J; bases unmatched to any gene: 8. The CDR3 is made up of 15 amino acids. Germline V gene sequence: CDR1 GTSNPN, CDR2 SVGIG (reference sequence).

This rearrangement joins TRBV12-5 to TRBJ2-1; D uncertain. V dropped 1 base and J dropped 8 bases, with 9 bases sitting between them. Germline CDR1 is LGHNT and CDR2 is FRNRAP. The CDR3 covers 13 residues. The CDR3 region has the DNA TGTGCTAGTGGTTTGGGGTTTCGGGATGAGCAGTTCTTC. Protein: CASGLGFRDEQFF.

V gene TRBV6-1 combines with J gene TRBJ2-7; weak D call: TRBD1 (5 bases). Trimming took off 6 bases at V and 3 bases at J, with 9 bases between the two ends. Germline V gives CDR1 MNHNS, CDR2 SASEGT. The CDR3 contains 12 residues. As DNA, the CDR3 is TGTGCCAGCAGAGACAGCTTCTACGAGCAGTACTTC. Amino acid sequence: CASRDSFYEQYF.

This sequence joins TRBV6-6 and TRBJ2-5; D is undetermined. Germline CDR1 and CDR2: MNHNY and SVGAGI (reference sequence). The CDR3 has 16 amino acids. Trimming removed 4 bases at V and 2 bases at J, with 17 bases between. CDR3 DNA sequence: TGTGCCAGCAGTTCCAGTGACTGGCGGTTACAAGAGACCCAGTACTTC. Protein: CASSSSDWRLQETQYF.

The V and J genes are TRBV5-1 and TRBJ1-5, with a possible D match to TRBD1 (5 bases). CDR3 length equals 14 residues. CDR1 SGHRS and CDR2 YFSETQ come from the germline V gene. The germline V and J ends were trimmed by 0 bases and 4 bases, with 8 bases remaining between them. CDR3 protein: CASSLGQPNQPQHF. The CDR3 DNA reads as TGCGCCAGCAGCTTGGGACAGCCAAATCAGCCCCAGCATTTT.

The chain combines TRBV7-2 with TRBJ2-1; D possibly corresponds to TRBD2 (6 bases). The V end was cut by 5 bases, the J end by 9 bases, with 14 bases between. The germline gives CDR1 SGHTA, CDR2 FQGNSA. The CDR3 consists of 13 residues. The DNA for the CDR3 is TGTGCCAGCAGCCCCCAGTCCGGGAGTGAGCAGTTCTTC. Translation gives CASSPQSGSEQFF.

Comment on this clone: At one of its ends the junction is not consistent with the germline gene, which may arise from a read error. This chain uses TRBV5-1 with TRBJ1-2, with 7 bases fitting TRBD1. The CDR3 consists of 17 residues. Germline assignment: CDR1 SGHRS and CDR2 YFSETQ. In DNA form, the CDR3 reads TGCGCCAGCAGCTTGGGGGGTCCTGCCCAAAGACAGGGCGGTGTCTTCTTC. Translating it yields CASSLGGPAQRQGGVFF.

The chain is built from TRBV7-9 and TRBJ2-5; 8 bases fit TRBD1. Per germline, CDR1 SEHNR and CDR2 FQNEAQ (reference sequence). V dropped 1 base and J dropped 6; count of bases not matched to a gene: 1. The CDR3 covers 13 residues. The CDR3 loop reads CASSLGTGKTQYF. CDR3 nucleotides: TGTGCCAGCAGCTTAGGGACAGGGAAGACCCAGTACTTC.

The chain carries TRBV19 and TRBJ2-2; D gene ambiguous. The CDR3 consists of 15 residues. The germline V and J ends were trimmed by 3 bases and 7 bases, with 15 bases remaining between them. Germline V CDR1 and CDR2: LNHDA, SQIVND (reference sequence). This chain's CDR3 is CASSIGRSSRGELFF. CDR3 sequence (DNA): TGTGCCAGTAGTATCGGAAGGAGTAGTCGCGGGGAGCTGTTTTTT. The full variable domain, rest sourced from reference TRBV19 and TRBJ2-2, is DGGITQSPKYLFRKEGQNVTLSCEQNLNHDAMYWYRQDPGQGLRLIYYSQIVNDFQKGDIAEGYSVSREKKESFPLTVTSAQKNPTAFYLCASSIGRSSRGELFFGEGSRLTVL.

The gene calls are TRBV7-2 and TRBJ2-1, with 7 bases lining up with TRBD2. The trim removed 8 bases at V and 5 bases at J, leaving 9 bases unmatched. CDR1 SGHTA and CDR2 FQGNSA come from the germline V gene. The CDR3 totals 14 residues. Here the CDR3 reads CASGSAGDHNEQFF. The CDR3 region has the DNA TGTGCCAGCGGATCGGCGGGAGATCACAATGAGCAGTTCTTC.

The genes are TRBV5-1 and TRBJ2-1; 9 bases map to TRBD2. Germline-derived CDR1 and CDR2 are SGHRS and YFSETQ. The trim removed 1 base at V and 0 bases at J, leaving 11 bases unmatched. CDR3 size: 19 residues. CDR3 nucleotide sequence: TGCGCCAGCAGCTTGCCGCGGGAGGGCCTTAGGAGCTCCTACAATGAGCAGTTCTTC. This encodes CASSLPREGLRSSYNEQFF. Full variable domain (remainder filled in from reference TRBV5-1 and TRBJ2-1): KAGVTQTPRYLIKTRGQQVTLSCSPISGHRSVSWYQQTPGQGLQFLFEYFSETQRNKGNFPGRFSGRQFSNSRSEMNVSTLELGDSALYLCASSLPREGLRSSYNEQFFGPGTRLTVL.